The 14 T cell receptor beta chains presented below share a single source sample, sequenced in a study of T cell responses to AZD1222 COVID-19 vaccine. Measured with immunoSEQ multiplex PCR; TCRdb has only the in-frame clones, and not every one. In the table there are some 150,000 clones, approximately 90% of which are singletons. Here the sequenced sample was peripheral blood, taken on day 0 of AZD1222 vaccination. Receptor source: an adult in good health.

The V call is TRBV7-2, the J call TRBJ1-1, with D possibly TRBD1 on 6 matching bases. The V and J ends lost 1 base and 2 bases respectively, with 8 bases between them. Germline assignment: CDR1 SGHTA and CDR2 FQGNSA. This CDR3 contains 14 residues. The CDR3 region is CASSLVGHNTEAFF. DNA for the CDR3: TGTGCCAGCAGCTTAGTGGGACATAACACTGAAGCTTTCTTT.

The chain recombines TRBV19 with TRBJ1-5; D is unclear. In germline, CDR1 is LNHDA, CDR2 SQIVND (reference sequence). Trimming left V 1 base short and J 0 bases short, with 19 bases between. The CDR3 contains 19 residues. For the CDR3, the DNA is TGTGCCAGTAGTATAGTAAAAGGCCGATCGCGGGGTAGCAATCAGCCCCAGCATTTT. Protein: CASSIVKGRSRGSNQPQHF.

The chain combines TRBV5-1 with TRBJ2-7; D ambiguous. This CDR3 is 13 amino acids long. V lost 4 bases and J lost 0, with 8 bases in between. The germline CDR1 and CDR2 sequences are SGHRS and YFSETQ. This CDR3 reads CASSLDNSYEQYF. CDR3 DNA sequence: TGCGCCAGCAGCCTCGACAACTCCTACGAGCAGTACTTC.

The genes are TRBV19 and TRBJ2-2; D not resolved. Germline CDR1 is LNHDA and CDR2 is SQIVND (reference sequence). The CDR3 totals 13 residues. V lost 7 bases, J lost 0 bases, and 6 bases lay in between. CDR3 loop: CASTKANTGELFF. CDR3 coding DNA: TGTGCCAGTACTAAAGCGAACACCGGGGAGCTGTTTTTT.

V is TRBV18 and J is TRBJ2-7, with TRBD2 as a possible D gene (6 bases). V was trimmed by 5 bases and J by 3 bases, leaving 20 bases between them. The CDR3 extends over 16 amino acids. Germline V gives CDR1 KGHSH, CDR2 LQKENI. CDR3 loop: CASSTNLGLWDYEQYF. For the CDR3, the DNA is TGTGCCAGCTCAACCAACTTGGGACTGTGGGACTACGAGCAGTACTTC.

The V gene is TRBV2, the J gene TRBJ1-1; possibly TRBD1 for D (5 bases). CDR1 and CDR2 (germline): SNHLY, FYNNEI. The V end lost 4 bases, the J end lost 6 bases, and 12 bases lay between the germline ends. The CDR3 sequence is 13 residues long. The CDR3 reads CASSGEGNPEAFF. The CDR3 coding sequence is TGTGCCAGCAGTGGGGAGGGGAATCCTGAAGCTTTCTTT.

CDR3 in amino acids: CASIGARGRGYGYTF. CDR3 DNA: TGTGCCAGTATCGGAGCCAGGGGCCGGGGGTATGGCTACACCTTC. The chain links TRBV19 to TRBJ1-2; perhaps TRBD1 as D (6 bases). Germline-derived CDR1 and CDR2 are LNHDA and SQIVND (reference sequence). The CDR3 sequence is 15 residues long. Trimming cost V 7 bases and J 5 bases, with 20 bases left between them.

The chain combines TRBV7-9 with TRBJ1-2; 7 positions agree with TRBD1. V shed 5 bases and J 6 bases; nucleotides not matched to a gene: 9. The germline gives CDR1 SEHNR, CDR2 FQNEAQ (reference sequence). The CDR3 is 14 residues long. CDR3 sequence (DNA): TGTGCCAGCAGCGGGATGACAGGGTTGGATGGCTACACCTTC. This translates into CASSGMTGLDGYTF.

The table lists this clone with a count of one. J is TRBJ1-6 and V is TRBV2; D gene uncertain. Germline-derived CDR1 and CDR2 are SNHLY and FYNNEI. The CDR3 is 14 residues long. The V gene lost 7 bases and the J gene lost 13 bases, with 20 bases spanning the gap. Written as DNA, the CDR3 is TGTGCCAGCACTGGGTCAGGTGCCTCGCCTCCCCTCCACTTT. Protein sequence: CASTGSGASPPLHF.

The rearrangement joins TRBV19 to TRBJ1-3; 10 bases are shared with TRBD1. V shed 0 bases and J 2 bases; nucleotides not matched to a gene: 4. Germline CDR1 and CDR2: LNHDA and SQIVND (reference sequence). This CDR3 region has 17 residues. The CDR3 DNA reads as TGTGCCAGTAGTATAGATCCCGGACAGGGGGCTGGAAACACCATATATTTT. Translating gives CASSIDPGQGAGNTIYF.

The chain links TRBV9 to TRBJ1-2; 7 bases agree with TRBD1. The J segment lost 2 bases and the V segment lost 4 bases, leaving 11 bases of the junction unmatched. CDR1 and CDR2 (germline): SGDLS, YYNGEE. The CDR3 spans 16 residues. CDR3 sequence reads: CASSPETGLNNYGYTF. In nucleotides, the CDR3 is TGTGCCAGCAGCCCTGAGACAGGGTTGAACAACTATGGCTACACCTTC.

This rearrangement joins TRBV28 to TRBJ1-1, with a possible D match to TRBD1 (6 bases). Trimming cost V 6 bases and J 0 bases, with 14 bases left between them. Looked up from germline, CDR1 is MDHEN and CDR2 is SYDVKM. The CDR3 contains 15 residues. CDR3 protein: CASRSQGLVNTEAFF. The CDR3 coding sequence is TGTGCCAGCAGATCCCAGGGGTTGGTGAACACTGAAGCTTTCTTT.

This sequence joins TRBV4-2 and TRBJ1-1; D not certain. Trimming pared 4 bases from V and 5 bases from J, leaving 8 bases between. Germline loops: CDR1 LGHNA, CDR2 YNFKEQ. This CDR3 has 12 amino acids. Here the CDR3 reads CASSRAGTEAFF. The CDR3 nucleotides are TGTGCCAGCAGCCGGGCGGGTACTGAAGCTTTCTTT.

The rearrangement joins TRBV5-1 to TRBJ2-6; a weak D match, TRBD2 (6 bases). CDR3 length: 16 amino acids. With 2 bases removed from V and 1 base from J, the gap between germline ends came to 10 bases. The V gene's germline CDR1 is SGHRS and CDR2 YFSETQ. This CDR3 reads CASSFERGSGANVLTF. In DNA, the CDR3 is TGCGCCAGCAGCTTTGAACGGGGGTCTGGGGCCAACGTCCTGACTTTC.